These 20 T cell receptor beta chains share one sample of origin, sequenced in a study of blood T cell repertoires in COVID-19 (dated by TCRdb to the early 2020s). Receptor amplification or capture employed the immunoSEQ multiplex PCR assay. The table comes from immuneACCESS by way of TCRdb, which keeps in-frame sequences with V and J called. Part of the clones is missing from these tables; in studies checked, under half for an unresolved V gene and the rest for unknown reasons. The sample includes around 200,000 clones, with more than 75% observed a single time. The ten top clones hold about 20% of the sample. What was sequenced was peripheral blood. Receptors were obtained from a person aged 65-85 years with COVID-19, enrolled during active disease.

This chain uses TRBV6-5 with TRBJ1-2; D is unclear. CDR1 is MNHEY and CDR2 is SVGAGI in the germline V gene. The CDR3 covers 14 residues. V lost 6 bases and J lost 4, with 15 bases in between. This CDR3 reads CASSQRRESYGYTF. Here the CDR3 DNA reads TGTGCCAGCAGCCAGAGGCGGGAGAGCTATGGCTACACCTTC.

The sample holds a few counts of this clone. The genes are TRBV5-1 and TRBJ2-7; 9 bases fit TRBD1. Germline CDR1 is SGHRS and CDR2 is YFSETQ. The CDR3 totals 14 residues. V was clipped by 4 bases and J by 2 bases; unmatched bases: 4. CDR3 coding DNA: TGCGCCAGCAGCATAGGGACAGGGACCTACGAGCAGTACTTC. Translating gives CASSIGTGTYEQYF.

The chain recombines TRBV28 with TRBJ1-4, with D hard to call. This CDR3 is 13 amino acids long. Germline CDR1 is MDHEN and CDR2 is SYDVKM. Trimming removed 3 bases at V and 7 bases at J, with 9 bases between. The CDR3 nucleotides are TGTGCCAGCAGTTTTGTCTCCGGTGAAAAACTGTTTTTT. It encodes CASSFVSGEKLFF.

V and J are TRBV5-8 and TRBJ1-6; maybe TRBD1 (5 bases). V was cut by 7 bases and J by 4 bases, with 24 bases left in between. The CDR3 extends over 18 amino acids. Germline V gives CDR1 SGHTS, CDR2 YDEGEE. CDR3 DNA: TGTGCCAGCGCCGCGGAACGGGTTGCCGGGGGATATAATTCACCCCTCCACTTT. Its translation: CASAAERVAGGYNSPLHF.

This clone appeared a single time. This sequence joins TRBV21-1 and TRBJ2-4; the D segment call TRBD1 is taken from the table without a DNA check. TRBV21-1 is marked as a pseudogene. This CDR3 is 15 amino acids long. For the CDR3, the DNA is TGTGCCAGCAGCCTTACCGACATCATGGGAAACATTCAGTACTTC. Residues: CASSLTDIMGNIQYF.

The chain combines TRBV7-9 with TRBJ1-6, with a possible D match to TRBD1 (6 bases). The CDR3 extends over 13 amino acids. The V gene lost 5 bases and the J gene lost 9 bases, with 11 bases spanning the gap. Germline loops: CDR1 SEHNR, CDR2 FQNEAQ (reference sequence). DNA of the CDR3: TGTGCCAGCAGCGAAAACAGGGCTTCACCCCTCCACTTT. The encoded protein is CASSENRASPLHF. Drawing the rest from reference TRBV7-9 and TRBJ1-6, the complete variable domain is DTGVSQNPRHKITKRGQNVTFRCDPISEHNRLYWYRQTLGQGPEFLTYFQNEAQLEKSRLLSDRFSAERPKGSFSTLEIQRTEQGDSAMYLCASSENRASPLHFGNGTRLTVT.

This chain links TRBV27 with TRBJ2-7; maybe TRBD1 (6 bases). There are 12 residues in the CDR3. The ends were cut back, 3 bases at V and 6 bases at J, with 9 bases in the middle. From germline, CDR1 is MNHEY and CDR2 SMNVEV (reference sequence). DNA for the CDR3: TGTGCCAGCAGTTTTACAGGGTCCGAGCAGTACTTC. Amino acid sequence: CASSFTGSEQYF.

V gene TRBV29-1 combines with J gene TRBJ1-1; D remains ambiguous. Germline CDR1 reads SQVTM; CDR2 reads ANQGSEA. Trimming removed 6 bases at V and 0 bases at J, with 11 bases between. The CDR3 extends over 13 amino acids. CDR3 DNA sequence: TGCAGCGTCGCGGCTCCCATGAACACTGAAGCTTTCTTT. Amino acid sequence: CSVAAPMNTEAFF.

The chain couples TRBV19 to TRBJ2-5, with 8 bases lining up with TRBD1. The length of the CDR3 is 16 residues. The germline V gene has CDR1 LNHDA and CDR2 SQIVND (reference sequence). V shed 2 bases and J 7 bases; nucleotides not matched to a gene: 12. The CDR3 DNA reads TGTGCCAGTAGTATATGGAGTCAGGGGGCCCGGGTGACCCAGTACTTC. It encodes CASSIWSQGARVTQYF.

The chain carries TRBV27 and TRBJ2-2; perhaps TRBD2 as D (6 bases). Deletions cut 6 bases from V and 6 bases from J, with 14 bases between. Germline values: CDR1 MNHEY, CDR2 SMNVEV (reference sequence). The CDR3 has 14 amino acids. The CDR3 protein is CASRKGGFPGELFF. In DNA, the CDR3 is TGTGCCAGCAGAAAAGGAGGGTTTCCCGGGGAGCTGTTTTTT.

The CDR3: CASSLGTEPNEKLFF. Written as DNA, the CDR3 is TGTGCCAGCAGCTTAGGGACAGAGCCTAATGAAAAACTGTTTTTT. This chain joins TRBV5-4 and TRBJ1-4; 7 bases are a match to TRBD1. CDR3 length equals 15 residues. The junction had 4 bases not matched to a gene; V was cut back by 2 bases and J by 3 bases. The germline gives CDR1 SGHNT, CDR2 YYREEE (reference sequence). Filled out from reference TRBV5-4 and TRBJ1-4, the complete variable domain reads ETGVTQSPTHLIKTRGQQVTLRCSSQSGHNTVSWYQQALGQGPQFIFQYYREEENGRGNFPPRFSGLQFPNYSSELNVNALELDDSALYLCASSLGTEPNEKLFFGSGTQLSVL.

The CDR3 is CASSYQLQGANGYTF. In nucleotides, the CDR3 is TGTGCCAGCAGTTACCAACTACAGGGGGCGAATGGCTACACCTTC. The chain links TRBV6-6 to TRBJ1-2; TRBD1 agrees at 9 bases. V lost 2 bases and J lost 6; bases outside the gene matches: 7. CDR1 MNHNY and CDR2 SVGAGI come from the germline V gene (reference sequence). The CDR3 totals 15 residues.

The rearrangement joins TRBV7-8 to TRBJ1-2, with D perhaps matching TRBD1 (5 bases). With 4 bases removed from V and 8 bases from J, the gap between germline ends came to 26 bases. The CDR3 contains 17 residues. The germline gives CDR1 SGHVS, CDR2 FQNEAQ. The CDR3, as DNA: TGTGCCAGCAGCTCCCGACTTCCGGGGGAGAATAGTGGGGGCTACACCTTC. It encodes CASSSRLPGENSGGYTF.

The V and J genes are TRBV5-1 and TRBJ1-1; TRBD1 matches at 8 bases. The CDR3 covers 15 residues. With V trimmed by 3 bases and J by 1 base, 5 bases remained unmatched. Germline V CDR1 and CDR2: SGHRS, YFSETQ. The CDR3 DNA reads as TGCGCCAGCAGCTGGGCGACAGGGGAGAACACTGAAGCTTTCTTT. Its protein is CASSWATGENTEAFF.

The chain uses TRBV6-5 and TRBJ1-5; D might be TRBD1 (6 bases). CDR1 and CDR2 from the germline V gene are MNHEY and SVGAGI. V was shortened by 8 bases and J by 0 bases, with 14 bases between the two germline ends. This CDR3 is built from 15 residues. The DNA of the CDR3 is TGTGCCAGCCAAACAGGGACCTATAGCAATCAGCCCCAGCATTTT. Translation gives CASQTGTYSNQPQHF.

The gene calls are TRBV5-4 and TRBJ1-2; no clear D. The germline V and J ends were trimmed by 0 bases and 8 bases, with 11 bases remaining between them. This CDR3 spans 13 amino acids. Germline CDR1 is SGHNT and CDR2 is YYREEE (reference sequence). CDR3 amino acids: CASSLVKPGGYTF. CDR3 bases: TGTGCCAGCAGCTTGGTGAAGCCGGGGGGCTACACCTTC.

The CDR3 DNA follows: TGTGCCAGCAGCTCCCCGGGACAGGGGGCGCCGGGGACCCAGTACTTC. Protein: CASSSPGQGAPGTQYF. The rearrangement joins TRBV5-4 to TRBJ2-5; 12 nucleotides align to TRBD1. The germline CDR1 and CDR2 sequences are SGHNT and YYREEE (reference sequence). V shed 3 bases, J shed 7 bases, and the junction held 10 bases outside the gene matches. The CDR3 totals 16 residues.

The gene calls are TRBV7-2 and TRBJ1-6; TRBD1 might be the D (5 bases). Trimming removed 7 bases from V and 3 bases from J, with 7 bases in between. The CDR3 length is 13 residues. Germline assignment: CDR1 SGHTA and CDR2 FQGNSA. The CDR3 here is CASTTGYNSPLHF. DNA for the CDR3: TGTGCCAGCACCACAGGCTATAATTCACCCCTCCACTTT.

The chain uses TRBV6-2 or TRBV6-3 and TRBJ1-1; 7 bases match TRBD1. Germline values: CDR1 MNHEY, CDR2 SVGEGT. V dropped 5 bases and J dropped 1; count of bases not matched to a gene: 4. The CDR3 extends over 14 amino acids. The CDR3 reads CASSNRGGNTEAFF. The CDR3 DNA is TGTGCCAGCAGTAACAGGGGTGGGAACACTGAAGCTTTCTTT.

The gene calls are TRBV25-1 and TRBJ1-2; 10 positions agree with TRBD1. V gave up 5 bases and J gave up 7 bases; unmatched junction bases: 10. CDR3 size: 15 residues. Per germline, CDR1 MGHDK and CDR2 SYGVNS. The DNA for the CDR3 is TGTGCCAGCAGTCGGACGGACAGGGGGAAAGGTGGCTACACCTTC. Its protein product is CASSRTDRGKGGYTF.